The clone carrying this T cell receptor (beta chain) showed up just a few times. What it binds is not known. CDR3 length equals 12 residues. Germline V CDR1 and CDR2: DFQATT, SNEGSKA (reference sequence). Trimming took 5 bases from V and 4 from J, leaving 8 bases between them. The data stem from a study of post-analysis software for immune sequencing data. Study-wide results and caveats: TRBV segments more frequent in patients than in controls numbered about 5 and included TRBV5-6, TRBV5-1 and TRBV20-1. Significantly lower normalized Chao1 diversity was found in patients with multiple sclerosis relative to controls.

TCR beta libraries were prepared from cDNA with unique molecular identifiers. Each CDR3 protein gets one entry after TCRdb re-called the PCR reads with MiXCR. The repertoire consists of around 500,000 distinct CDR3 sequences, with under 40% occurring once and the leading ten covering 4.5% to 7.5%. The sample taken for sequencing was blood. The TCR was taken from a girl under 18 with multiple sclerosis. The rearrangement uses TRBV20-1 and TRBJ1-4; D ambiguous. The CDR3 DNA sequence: TGCAGTGCTGTGGTCAGTAATGAAAAACTGTTTTTT. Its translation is CSAVVSNEKLFF.